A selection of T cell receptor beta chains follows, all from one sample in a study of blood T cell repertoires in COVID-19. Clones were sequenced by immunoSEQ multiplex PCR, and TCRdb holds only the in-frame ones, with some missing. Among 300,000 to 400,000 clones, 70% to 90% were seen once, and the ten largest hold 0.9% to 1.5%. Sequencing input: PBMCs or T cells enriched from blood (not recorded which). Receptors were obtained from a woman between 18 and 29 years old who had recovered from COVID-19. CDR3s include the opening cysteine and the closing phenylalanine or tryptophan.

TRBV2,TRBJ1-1,CASSSTGETEAFF
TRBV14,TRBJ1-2,CASSQDHRVNGYTF
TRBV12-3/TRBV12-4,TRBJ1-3,CASVPGHGNTIYF
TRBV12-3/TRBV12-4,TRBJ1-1,CASSFLQVEAFF
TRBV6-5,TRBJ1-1,CASSYSRDLNTEAFF
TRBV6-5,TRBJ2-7,CASRGLDSPYYEQYF
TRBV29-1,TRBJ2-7,CSTELQGIGRRAVF
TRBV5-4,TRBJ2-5,CASSKDGEETQYF
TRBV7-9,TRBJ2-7,CASTSGDSYEQYF
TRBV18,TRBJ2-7,CASSPPGLAGGLDEQYF
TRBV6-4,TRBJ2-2,CASMPDRLTGELFF
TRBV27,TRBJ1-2,CASSLRQGRTNYGYTF
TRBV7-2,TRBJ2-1,CASGSSSVSEQFF
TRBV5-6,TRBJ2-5,CASSPDRGGETQYF
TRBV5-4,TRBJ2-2,CASSLLGLQVAGELFF
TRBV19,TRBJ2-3,CASSFGQPDTQYF